This TCR beta chain comes out of a study of CD8 T cells in ankylosing spondylitis. Trimming left V 3 bases short and J 5 bases short, with 13 bases between. The CDR3 contains 15 residues. Germline CDR1 MNHEY, CDR2 SMNVEV (reference sequence). Study-wide results and limits: There was a TCR beta motif, made of several highly homologous variants, that appeared characteristic of ankylosing spondylitis blood. Peripheral blood held disease-linked clones only at relatively low frequency, and these were CD8+. Enrichment of disease-linked clones was reportedly significant in matched ankylosing spondylitis synovial fluid.

TCRdb re-derived calls from the 5' RACE reads in MiXCR, one entry per CDR3 protein. The sample consists of around 88,000 distinct CDR3 sequences, about 8.8% of them appearing once. In this sample, this clonotype turned up many times. Its target is not known. Source material: blood, either unsorted or a sorted T cell fraction (not recorded which). V is TRBV27 and J is TRBJ2-2; D might be TRBD1 or TRBD2, each matching 6 bases. This receptor was taken from a male donor with ankylosing spondylitis or in good health (not recorded which). The CDR3 is CASSLQGTSTGELFF. CDR3 coding DNA: TGTGCCAGCAGTTTGCAGGGGACTTCTACCGGGGAGCTGTTTTTT.